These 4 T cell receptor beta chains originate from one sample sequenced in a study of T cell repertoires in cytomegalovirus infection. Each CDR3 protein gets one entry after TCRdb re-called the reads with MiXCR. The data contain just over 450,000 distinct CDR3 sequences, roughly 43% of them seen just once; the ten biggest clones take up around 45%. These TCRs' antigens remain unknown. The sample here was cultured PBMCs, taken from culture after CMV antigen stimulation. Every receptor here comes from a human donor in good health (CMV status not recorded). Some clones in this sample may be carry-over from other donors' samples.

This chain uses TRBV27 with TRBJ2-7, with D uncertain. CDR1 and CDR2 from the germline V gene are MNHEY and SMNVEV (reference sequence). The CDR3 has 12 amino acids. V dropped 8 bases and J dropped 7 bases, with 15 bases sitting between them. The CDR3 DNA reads TGTGCCAGCGGGCTCGGCTCTAGAGAGCAGTACTTC. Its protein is CASGLGSREQYF.

The CDR3 bases are TGTGCCAGCAGCCCCCGAACGACGAACCCAGGACAGGGGTCCCGGTTGGAGCAGTTCTTC. This sequence encodes CASSPRTTNPGQGSRLEQFF. This rearrangement joins TRBV7-9 to TRBJ2-1; 9 bases agree with TRBD1. Per germline, CDR1 SEHNR and CDR2 FQNEAQ (reference sequence). The CDR3 covers 20 residues. J gave up 10 bases and V 5 bases, and 27 bases lay outside the gene matches.

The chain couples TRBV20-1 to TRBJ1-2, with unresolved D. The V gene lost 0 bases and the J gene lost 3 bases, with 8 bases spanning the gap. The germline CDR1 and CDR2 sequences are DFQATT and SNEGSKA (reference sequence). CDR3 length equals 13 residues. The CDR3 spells CSARESSYYGYTF. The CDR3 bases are TGCAGTGCTAGAGAATCCAGCTACTATGGCTACACCTTC.

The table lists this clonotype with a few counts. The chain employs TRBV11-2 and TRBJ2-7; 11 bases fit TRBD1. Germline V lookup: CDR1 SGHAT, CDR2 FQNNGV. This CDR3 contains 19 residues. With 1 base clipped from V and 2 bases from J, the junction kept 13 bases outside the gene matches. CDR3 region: CASSLAGTGGLLKAYEQYF. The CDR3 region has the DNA TGTGCCAGCAGCTTAGCCGGGACAGGGGGTTTACTCAAGGCCTACGAGCAGTACTTC.